The TCR beta chain under discussion was sequenced for a study of T cells after yellow fever vaccination. Study-wide results and caveats: Few clonotypes appeared in both CD4 and CD8 compartments.

5'RACE template switching added a universal primer site and UMIs to TCR cDNA. TCRdb passed the 5' RACE reads through MiXCR, listing each CDR3 protein once. This table has fewer than 400,000 distinct CDR3 sequences, approximately 5.7% appearing once. This clonotype was seen only a few times. Its antigen is not identified. This specimen was PBMCs, taken 5 days after the yellow fever booster vaccination. The receptor comes from a man aged 30 to 39 who received the YFV17D yellow fever vaccine.

CDR3 DNA: TGTGCCAGCAGCCAAGGCGGAACAGCTGAAAAACTGTTTTTT. It yields the protein CASSQGGTAEKLFF. The chain employs TRBV14 and TRBJ1-4; D ambiguous. This CDR3 is built from 14 residues. Germline V lookup: CDR1 SGHDN, CDR2 FVKESK. V lost 1 base, J lost 7 bases, and 10 bases lay in between.